These T cell receptor beta chains were read from a single sample in a study of CD8 T cell repertoires and HIV-1 epitope variants. These TCRs' antigens remain unknown. Produced via immunoSEQ multiplex PCR; TCRdb's table is partial and in-frame only. The repertoire holds over 5,000 clones, with under 75% as singletons. What was sequenced was cultured CD8+ T cells derived from PBMCs. These receptors all stem from a male donor with HIV. Each CDR3 is given with its conserved first and last residue. A D gene is named only where the DNA matches it firmly. Some rows have no size entry. The others give once, few or many, or a class for an expanded clone.

>TRBV15|-|TRBD1|TRBJ2-1
TGTGCCACCAGCAGGGACAGGGCGGCCTACAATGAGCAGTTCTTC
CATSRDRAAYNEQFF
>TRBV6-4|-|TRBD2|TRBJ2-3
TGTGCCAGCAGTGACGCTAGCGGGAGCACAGATACGCAGTATTTT
CASSDASGSTDTQYF
>TRBV6-6|-|-|TRBJ1-1
TGTGCCAGCAGCTATACAGGGATCCGGACTGAAGCTTTCTTT
CASSYTGIRTEAFF
>TRBV5-6|-|TRBD1|TRBJ1-2
TGTGCCAGCAGCTGGGACAGGGAAAACTATGGCTACACCTTC
CASSWDRENYGYTF
>TRBV18|-|-|TRBJ1-1
TGTGCCAGCTCACCACCGAAAACAGGGACGCTGAACACTGAAGCTTTCTTT
CASSPPKTGTLNTEAFF
>TRBV10-3|few|-|TRBJ2-2
TGTGCCATCAGTGAAAATCTAGGCGTTACCGGGGAGCTGTTTTTT
CAISENLGVTGELFF
>TRBV19|few|TRBD1|TRBJ1-4
TGTGCCAGTAGTACACAAACGGACAGGACGATGCGGGAAAAACTGTTTTTT
CASSTQTDRTMREKLFF
>TRBV19|few|-|TRBJ1-1
TGTGCCAGTAGATCTGGGAACACTGAAGCTTTCTTT
CASRSGNTEAFF
>TRBV6-6|-|TRBD1|TRBJ1-2
TGTGCCAGCAGCCCTCAAGGGGGCGCGGATGGCTACACCTTC
CASSPQGGADGYTF
>TRBV28|-|TRBD1|TRBJ2-4
TGTGCCAGCAGATCGCCTCGTGGACAGGGAGCCAAAAACATTCAGTACTTC
CASRSPRGQGAKNIQYF
>TRBV9|-|-|TRBJ1-2
TGTGCCAGCAGCTCTCTCGAGGCCGGGGGGGGCTACACCTTC
CASSSLEAGGGYTF
>TRBV19|-|-|TRBJ2-3
TGTGCCAGTAGTAGGTCCTCCACGAGTGGCACAGATACGCAGTATTTT
CASSRSSTSGTDTQYF
>TRBV5-6|-|TRBD1|TRBJ1-2
TGTGCCAGCAGCTCGGACAGGGGCTACTATGGCTACACCTTC
CASSSDRGYYGYTF
>TRBV14|-|TRBD1|TRBJ1-1
TGTGCCAGCAGCCATCGGACAGGAATGAACACTGAAGCTTTCTTT
CASSHRTGMNTEAFF
>TRBV6-5|-|-|TRBJ1-2
TGTGCCAGCAGTTGGGAGCCTGCAGGTGGCTACACCTTC
CASSWEPAGGYTF
>TRBV28|-|-|TRBJ2-7
TGTGCCAGCAGTTGGATAGACAGTCCCTACGAGCAGTACTTC
CASSWIDSPYEQYF
>TRBV13|once|-|TRBJ2-1
TGTGCCAGCAGCTTAGGCCTATACAATGAGCAGTTCTTC
CASSLGLYNEQFF
>TRBV5-6|-|TRBD1|TRBJ2-7
TGTGCCAGCAGCTACAGGGGTTCCTACGAGCAGTACTTC
CASSYRGSYEQYF
>TRBV14|-|-|TRBJ2-7
TGTGCCAGCAGCTCCACGGGGGCATACCAGTACTTC
CASSSTGAYQYF
>TRBV11-3|-|TRBD1|TRBJ2-7
TGTGCCAGCAGCCTAGAGAAGACAGGGGGAAACTACGAGCAGTACTTC
CASSLEKTGGNYEQYF
>TRBV30|-|-|TRBJ2-5
TGTGCCTGGAACACAGGGCGCCGGGAGACCCAGTACTTC
CAWNTGRRETQYF
>TRBV19|-|-|TRBJ2-7
TGTGCCAGTAGTCCACAGGATTCCTACGAGCAGTACTTC
CASSPQDSYEQYF
>TRBV7-9|-|TRBD2|TRBJ2-5
TGTGCCAGCAGCCCCTCTTTGGGACTAGCACAAGAGACCCAGTACTTC
CASSPSLGLAQETQYF
>TRBV6-1|-|TRBD2|TRBJ2-1
TGTGCCAGCAGTGACGCGGGGGGGGGCAATGAGCAGTTCTTC
CASSDAGGGNEQFF
>TRBV28|-|TRBD2|TRBJ2-3
TGTGCCAGCAGTTTAGGACTAGCGGGGGGGATCGGCACAGATACGCAGTATTTT
CASSLGLAGGIGTDTQYF
>TRBV4-3|-|-|TRBJ2-7
TGCGCCAGCAGGACGCACACGGCTTCCTACGAGCAGTACTTC
CASRTHTASYEQYF
>TRBV13|-|TRBD1|TRBJ2-7
TGTGCCAGCAGCTTAGGAGACAGGGTCTACGAGCAGTACTTC
CASSLGDRVYEQYF
>TRBV6-5|-|TRBD2|TRBJ2-1
TGTGCCAGCAGTACGTCCGGGACTAGCTACAATGAGCAGTTCTTC
CASSTSGTSYNEQFF
>TRBV5-8|-|-|TRBJ1-2
TGTGCCAGCAGCCCTTGGCCGGTAGAATTGGACTATGGCTACACCTTC
CASSPWPVELDYGYTF
>TRBV11-3|-|-|TRBJ2-7
TGTGCCAGCAGTTCAGATGTCTCGGCCTACGAGCAGTACTTC
CASSSDVSAYEQYF
>TRBV5-1|-|-|TRBJ2-1
TGCGCCAGCAGCTTTGGAGCACTGCAGTTCTTC
CASSFGALQFF
>TRBV7-8|-|-|TRBJ1-2
TGTGCCAGCAGTTCCCTCCCCCGGACCGTCTTCTATGGCTACACCTTC
CASSSLPRTVFYGYTF
>TRBV5-1|-|TRBD1|TRBJ2-1
TGCGCCAGCAGCTTAATGCCTGGGACAGACAATGAGCAGTTCTTC
CASSLMPGTDNEQFF
>TRBV7-9|-|-|TRBJ2-7
TGTGCCAGCAGTTTTCCGGGGGTCTACGAGCAGTACTTC
CASSFPGVYEQYF
>TRBV7-6|-|-|TRBJ2-3
TGTGCCAGCAGCCGAGAACCCCCGTCGGATACGCAGTATTTT
CASSREPPSDTQYF
>TRBV28|-|TRBD1|TRBJ2-7
TGTGCCAGCAGTTTCAGGGGGACAGGGGGTCATACCTACGAGCAGTACTTC
CASSFRGTGGHTYEQYF
>TRBV7-8|-|-|TRBJ2-1
TGTGCCAGCAGCTTAGAGGCGGTAGAATATAGCAATGAGCAGTTCTTC
CASSLEAVEYSNEQFF
>TRBV9|-|TRBD1|TRBJ1-1
TGTGCCAGCAGCGAGGTGAGGACAGGGGCCACTGAAGCTTTCTTT
CASSEVRTGATEAFF
>TRBV4-2|-|-|TRBJ2-7
TGTGCCAGCAGCCAAGTAAGGGCAGGGAGCTCCTACGAGCAGTACTTC
CASSQVRAGSSYEQYF
>TRBV7-2|-|-|TRBJ2-7
TGTGCCAGCAGCCCTTCAACAGGGACCTACGAGCAGTACTTC
CASSPSTGTYEQYF
>TRBV4-2|few|-|TRBJ2-1
TGTGCCAGCAGCCAAGTGACAGGGAGGGAGGGATACAATGAGCAGTTCTTC
CASSQVTGREGYNEQFF
>TRBV5-4|-|-|TRBJ1-1
TGTGCCAGCAGCCTCGGGACGGGGACTGAAGCTTTCTTT
CASSLGTGTEAFF
>TRBV5-1|-|-|TRBJ1-1
TGCGCCAGCAGCTTGGTCAGCATGAACACTGAAGCTTTCTTT
CASSLVSMNTEAFF
>TRBV4-1|-|TRBD2|TRBJ2-1
TGCGCCAGCAGCCATTCCCTAGCGGGGGGAATCGGAAATGAGCAGTTCTTC
CASSHSLAGGIGNEQFF
>TRBV16|-|TRBD1|TRBJ1-2
TGTGCCAGCAGCCCTCAGGGGGATGGCTACACCTTC
CASSPQGDGYTF
>TRBV5-1|-|TRBD1|TRBJ1-2
TGCGCCAGCAGCTTTGGGCCAGGGACAGCCGATGGCTACACCTTC
CASSFGPGTADGYTF
>TRBV9|-|-|TRBJ2-7
TGTGCCAGCAGCGTAGGGGGGGGCGCTAGCCGCGAGCAGTACTTC
CASSVGGGASREQYF
>TRBV6-6|-|-|TRBJ2-2
TGTGCCAGCAGTGATCCACCCCTGAGTGCCGGGGAGCTGTTTTTT
CASSDPPLSAGELFF